What follows are 14 T cell receptor beta chains derived from one specimen sequenced in a study of blood T cell repertoires in COVID-19. Here immunoSEQ multiplex PCR was the method, and the copy in TCRdb shows in-frame clones only, minus some. The sample has 140,000 or so clones; 65% to 85% are singletons. The material sequenced was peripheral blood. Source of these receptors: a man aged 50 to 60 with active or convalescent COVID-19.

J is TRBJ2-7 and V is TRBV7-9; 7 nucleotides align to TRBD2. Germline V gene lookup returns CDR1 SEHNR and CDR2 FQNEAQ (reference sequence). V dropped 0 bases and J dropped 0; count of bases not matched to a gene: 5. The CDR3 has 16 amino acids. CDR3 residues: CASSLAWGGSSYEQYF. The CDR3 region has the DNA TGTGCCAGCAGCTTAGCGTGGGGGGGGAGCTCCTACGAGCAGTACTTC.

V usage is TRBV28 and J usage is TRBJ1-1; the match to TRBD1 covers 9 bases. After removal of 2 bases from V and 10 bases from J, the junction contained 8 bases not matched to a gene. Germline V gives CDR1 MDHEN, CDR2 SYDVKM. CDR3 length: 14 residues. The CDR3 loop reads CASSLARTGVGAFF. The CDR3 coding sequence is TGTGCCAGCAGTTTAGCCCGGACAGGGGTAGGAGCTTTCTTT.

This chain connects TRBV30 to TRBJ1-5; D perhaps matches TRBD1 (5 bases). In germline, CDR1 is GTSNPN, CDR2 SVGIG (reference sequence). Trimming stripped 3 bases from V and 3 bases from J, with 9 bases between. This CDR3 contains 13 residues. The DNA of the CDR3 is TGTGCCTGGAGGCCAGGGTACAATCAGCCCCAGCATTTT. Translated: CAWRPGYNQPQHF.

The J gene is TRBJ1-1, the V gene TRBV7-8; 9 positions agree with TRBD1. V trimming: 1 base; J trimming: 3 bases; junction bases outside the gene matches: 0. This CDR3 has 14 amino acids. CDR1 is SGHVS and CDR2 is FQNEAQ in the germline V gene. In DNA form, the CDR3 reads TGTGCCAGCAGCTTAGACAGGGGGCACACTGAAGCTTTCTTT. Translated, it gives CASSLDRGHTEAFF.

This chain connects TRBV7-9 to TRBJ2-2, with D perhaps matching TRBD2 (6 bases). V was pared by 4 bases and J by 7 bases, with 16 bases between. The germline gives CDR1 SEHNR, CDR2 FQNEAQ (reference sequence). The CDR3 spans 15 residues. Written as DNA, the CDR3 is TGTGCCAGCAGCTCGATTACTAGCAACGGCGGGGAGCTGTTTTTT. It codes for CASSSITSNGGELFF.

The V call is TRBV3-1 (or the pseudogene TRBV3-2), the J call TRBJ1-6, with TRBD1 identical over 7 bases. CDR1 and CDR2 (germline): LGHDT, YNNKEL (reference sequence). V trimming: 3 bases; J trimming: 8 bases; junction bases outside the gene matches: 7. This CDR3 spans 15 amino acids. The CDR3 loop reads CASSHLGQVDSPLHF. For the CDR3, the DNA is TGTGCCAGCAGCCATTTAGGACAGGTGGATTCACCCCTCCACTTT.

Many counts were recorded for this clone. The CDR3 reads CASSIATPGLAGPLLYEQYF. DNA for the CDR3: TGTGCCAGTAGTATAGCCACACCTGGACTAGCGGGCCCCCTCTTATACGAGCAGTACTTC. The chain has TRBV19 and TRBJ2-7, with 11 bases fitting TRBD2. The CDR3 totals 20 residues. CDR1 is LNHDA, CDR2 SQIVND, per germline (reference sequence). V dropped 1 base and J dropped 4; count of bases not matched to a gene: 18.

The chain has TRBV3-1 (or the pseudogene TRBV3-2) and TRBJ2-1, with 12 positions matching TRBD2. The CDR3 has 17 amino acids. V lost 0 bases to trimming and J lost 9 bases; unmatched junction nucleotides: 9. Germline V gene lookup returns CDR1 LGHDT and CDR2 YNNKEL (reference sequence). The CDR3 coding sequence is TGTGCCAGCAGCCAAGAGTGGCTAGCGGGAGGGATGGGTGAGCAGTTCTTC. The encoded protein is CASSQEWLAGGMGEQFF.

V usage is TRBV5-1 and J usage is TRBJ2-5, with D possibly TRBD2 on 5 matching bases. The germline V and J ends were trimmed by 1 base and 1 base, with 8 bases remaining between them. Germline CDR1 reads SGHRS; CDR2 reads YFSETQ. There are 14 residues in the CDR3. DNA of the CDR3: TGCGCCAGCAGCTTGTTAGCGAGCCAAGAGACCCAGTACTTC. Translating it yields CASSLLASQETQYF.

The chain couples TRBV7-3 to TRBJ1-1, with D maybe TRBD1 (6 bases). Germline V gene data show CDR1 as SGHTA and CDR2 as FQGTGA. The CDR3 covers 12 residues. V was shortened by 2 bases and J by 8 bases, with 9 bases between the two germline ends. The CDR3 sequence is CASSLGTGEAFF. DNA of the CDR3: TGTGCCAGCAGCTTAGGTACAGGGGAAGCTTTCTTT.

The chain has TRBV27 and TRBJ1-4; TRBD1 aligns across 9 bases. This CDR3 region has 15 residues. Trimming took 6 bases from V and 4 from J; bases not matched to a gene: 6. CDR1 is MNHEY and CDR2 is SMNVEV in the germline V gene (reference sequence). The chain's CDR3 is CASRGDRARNEKLFF. The CDR3 DNA is TGTGCCAGCAGGGGGGACAGGGCACGTAATGAAAAACTGTTTTTT.

This chain connects TRBV2 to TRBJ1-1, with D possibly TRBD1 on 5 matching bases. Germline values: CDR1 SNHLY, CDR2 FYNNEI. V was pared by 6 bases and J by 3 bases, with 17 bases between. This CDR3 spans 15 amino acids. CDR3 region: CASRIRRDVYTEAFF. CDR3 coding DNA: TGTGCCAGCAGGATCAGGAGGGACGTCTACACTGAAGCTTTCTTT.

V is TRBV19 and J is TRBJ2-2, with 9 nucleotides matching TRBD1. V lost 6 bases, J lost 3 bases, and 2 bases stayed unmatched. The CDR3 has 14 amino acids. Germline V lookup: CDR1 LNHDA, CDR2 SQIVND (reference sequence). The CDR3 region has the DNA TGTGCCAGTAGCACAGGGGGCCACACCGGGGAGCTGTTTTTT. Translated, it gives CASSTGGHTGELFF.

The chain carries TRBV3-1 (or the pseudogene TRBV3-2) and TRBJ2-1; weak D call: TRBD2 (6 bases). The V and J ends lost 2 bases and 5 bases respectively, with 13 bases between them. The CDR3 sequence is 15 residues long. Germline CDR1 LGHDT, CDR2 YNNKEL (reference sequence). This CDR3 is CASSQPLGSHNEQFF. The CDR3 DNA reads as TGTGCCAGCAGCCAACCCCTCGGGAGCCACAATGAGCAGTTCTTC.